The 23 T cell receptor beta chains below were found in one sample sequenced in a study of early T cells in non-severe SARS-CoV-2 infection. Each CDR3 protein gets one entry after TCRdb re-called the 5' RACE reads with MiXCR. The profile shows tens of thousands of distinct CDR3 sequences, over 9.5% of them singletons. The sample comprised whole blood. The receptors originated from an adult who was a healthcare worker with PCR-confirmed SARS-CoV-2 infection or an uninfected control (not recorded which).

This clonotype was observed many times. J is TRBJ2-7 and V is TRBV7-2; 13 bases match TRBD2. The ends lost 5 bases at V and 1 base at J; junction bases unmatched: 8. The CDR3 contains 17 residues. CDR1 and CDR2 (germline): SGHTA, FQGNSA. CDR3 sequence: CASSPSGTSGTSYEQYF. CDR3 nucleotides: TGTGCCAGCAGCCCTAGCGGGACTAGCGGGACTTCCTACGAGCAGTACTTC. Full variable domain (rest looked up from reference TRBV7-2 and TRBJ2-7): GAGVSQSPSNKVTEKGKDVELRCDPISGHTALYWYRQSLGQGLEFLIYFQGNSAPDKSGLPSDRFSAERTGGSVSTLTIQRTQQEDSAVYLCASSPSGTSGTSYEQYFGPGTRLTVT.

This clonotype was seen repeatedly, ten times or more. The chain uses TRBV7-9 and TRBJ1-4, with 9 bases lining up with TRBD1. Germline lookup yields CDR1 SEHNR and CDR2 FQNEAQ (reference sequence). V dropped 3 bases and J dropped 5; count of bases not matched to a gene: 7. This CDR3 has 16 residues. The CDR3 DNA reads as TGTGCCAGCAGCTTTACGGCCGGGACAGGGAATGAAAAACTGTTTTTT. This encodes CASSFTAGTGNEKLFF.

The chain links TRBV7-6 to TRBJ1-1, with a weak D call TRBD1 (5 bases). CDR3 length equals 15 residues. CDR1 SGHVS and CDR2 FNYEAQ come from the germline V gene. Trimming removed 6 bases from V and 0 bases from J, with 14 bases in between. CDR3 nucleotides: TGTGCCAGCAGTCTTCAGGGCGAAATGAACACTGAAGCTTTCTTT. Its protein product is CASSLQGEMNTEAFF.

This chain links TRBV19 with TRBJ1-4; perhaps TRBD1 as D (5 bases). The germline CDR1 and CDR2 sequences are LNHDA and SQIVND (reference sequence). This CDR3 has 14 residues. V lost 7 bases and J lost 7, with 16 bases in between. The CDR3 sequence: CASTPLSGGEKLFF. In DNA form, the CDR3 reads TGTGCCAGTACCCCCTTGAGTGGGGGTGAAAAACTGTTTTTT.

V gene TRBV7-2 combines with J gene TRBJ2-4; the match to TRBD2 covers 10 bases. The V and J ends lost 3 bases and 5 bases, in that order; junction bases with no gene match: 7. The CDR3 has 16 amino acids. In germline, CDR1 is SGHTA, CDR2 FQGNSA. The CDR3 bases are TGTGCCAGCAGCTTCCAGAGTCTAGCGGGAGAAAACATTCAGTACTTC. This encodes CASSFQSLAGENIQYF.

This clonotype was picked up many times. V gene TRBV2 combines with J gene TRBJ2-7; 9 bases line up with TRBD1. Per germline, CDR1 SNHLY and CDR2 FYNNEI. J was trimmed by 6 bases and V by 6 bases; bases with no gene match: 3. This CDR3 region has 12 residues. DNA for the CDR3: TGTGCCAGCAGGGGGACAGGGACCGAGCAGTACTTC. This codes for CASRGTGTEQYF.

There are a few counts of this clonotype. The chain joins TRBV20-1 to TRBJ2-1; D gene uncertain. The germline V and J ends were trimmed by 2 bases and 5 bases, with 7 bases remaining between them. Germline V gene data show CDR1 as DFQATT and CDR2 as SNEGSKA (reference sequence). This CDR3 has 12 residues. CDR3 region: CSARPINNEQFF. Here the CDR3 DNA reads TGCAGTGCTAGACCCATTAACAATGAGCAGTTCTTC.

A note on this clonotype: Since the CDR3 does not end with the conserved phenylalanine or tryptophan, this likely comes from a read error. The rearrangement joins TRBV20-1 to TRBJ2-3, with 11 bases matching TRBD2. Germline V gene lookup returns CDR1 DFQATT and CDR2 SNEGSKA (reference sequence). The CDR3 totals 14 residues. The trim removed 5 bases at V and 6 bases at J, leaving 7 bases unmatched. Here the CDR3 reads CSAFSGGAADTQYI. The CDR3 coding sequence is TGCAGTGCTTTTAGCGGGGGGGCAGCGGATACGCAGTATATT.

There are a few counts of this clonotype. The chain combines TRBV7-3 with TRBJ2-1, with D uncertain. CDR1 SGHTA and CDR2 FQGTGA come from the germline V gene. This CDR3 has 14 amino acids. V was trimmed by 4 bases and J by 2 bases, leaving 9 bases between them. CDR3 DNA: TGTGCCAGCAGCTCTCGCTTTCCCTACAATGAGCAGTTCTTC. Translating gives CASSSRFPYNEQFF.

This clonotype was found many times. The rearrangement links TRBV7-9 to TRBJ2-7; unclear D gene. The germline gives CDR1 SEHNR, CDR2 FQNEAQ (reference sequence). CDR3 size: 13 residues. With 0 bases removed from V and 4 bases from J, the gap between germline ends came to 7 bases. In DNA, the CDR3 is TGTGCCAGCAGCTTAGCCGTGGGGTACGAGCAGTACTTC. The encoded protein is CASSLAVGYEQYF.

Ten or more counts support this clonotype. The chain has TRBV12-3 or TRBV12-4 and TRBJ1-2, with 7 bases aligning to TRBD1. The CDR3 contains 15 residues. V shed 6 bases and J 0 bases; nucleotides not matched to a gene: 7. The CDR3 DNA reads as TGTGCCAGCAGCCCAGGGGGTGTAGCTAACTATGGCTACACCTTC. This codes for CASSPGGVANYGYTF.

In its sample, this clonotype was seen a few times. The chain employs TRBV7-6 and TRBJ2-7; D unresolved. There are 13 residues in the CDR3. The germline V gene has CDR1 SGHVS and CDR2 FNYEAQ. The V end was cut by 4 bases, the J end by 1 base, with 8 bases between. CDR3 amino acids: CASSYGTSYEQYF. For the CDR3, the DNA is TGTGCCAGCAGCTACGGCACATCCTACGAGCAGTACTTC.

This clonotype has a handful of counts. The V call is TRBV18, the J call TRBJ2-1; D is unresolved. The CDR3 is made up of 15 amino acids. Trimming removed 1 base from V and 7 bases from J, with 14 bases in between. Germline values: CDR1 KGHSH, CDR2 LQKENI. In nucleotides, the CDR3 is TGTGCCAGCTCACCACGATCCGGCCGGCGGAATGAGCAGTTCTTC. This codes for CASSPRSGRRNEQFF.

The sample holds many counts of this clonotype. CDR3 protein: CSARDDRGQIEQFF. The DNA of the CDR3 is TGCAGTGCTAGAGATGACAGGGGGCAGATTGAGCAGTTCTTC. The genes are TRBV20-1 and TRBJ2-1, with TRBD1 identical over 10 bases. V gave up 0 bases and J gave up 9 bases; unmatched junction bases: 5. CDR1 is DFQATT, CDR2 SNEGSKA, per germline (reference sequence). The CDR3 length is 14 residues.

About this clonotype: It may be a read error: a sequence one base away is much more abundant. Here the CDR3 reads CASSSSSAGANVPTF. The DNA of the CDR3 is TGTGCCAGCAGCTCTAGTAGTGCTGGGGCCAACGTCCCGACTTTC. The chain is built from TRBV7-8 and TRBJ2-6; D is possibly TRBD1 (5 bases). Germline-derived CDR1 and CDR2 are SGHVS and FQNEAQ. The CDR3 consists of 15 residues. Full variable domain (outside the CDR3, taken from reference TRBV7-8 and TRBJ2-6): GAGVSQSPRYKVAKRGQDVALRCDPISGHVSLFWYQQALGQGPEFLTYFQNEAQLDKSGLPSDRFFAERPEGSVSTLKIQRTQQEDSAVYLCASSSSSAGANVPTFGAGSRLTVL.

This clonotype was observed many times. The V gene is TRBV2, the J gene TRBJ2-5; 7 bases line up with TRBD1. J gave up 3 bases and V 7 bases, and 8 bases lay outside the gene matches. CDR3 length: 14 residues. Germline V gives CDR1 SNHLY, CDR2 FYNNEI. CDR3 loop: CASTKGQYEETQYF. DNA for the CDR3: TGTGCCAGCACCAAGGGACAGTACGAAGAGACCCAGTACTTC.

The rearrangement joins TRBV7-6 to TRBJ2-2; D tentatively reads TRBD1 or TRBD2 (5 bases each). V was pared by 5 bases and J by 4 bases, with 14 bases between. The CDR3 sequence is 15 residues long. Germline V CDR1 and CDR2: SGHVS, FNYEAQ. For the CDR3, the DNA is TGTGCCAGCAGCCCCGCGTGGGGGTTCACCGGGGAGCTGTTTTTT. This sequence encodes CASSPAWGFTGELFF.

This clonotype was seen repeatedly, ten times or more. The chain carries TRBV6-2 or TRBV6-3 and TRBJ2-7; unclear D gene. The CDR3 length is 11 residues. Trimming cost V 7 bases and J 4 bases, with 8 bases left between them. Per germline, CDR1 MNHEY and CDR2 SVGEGT. CDR3 coding DNA: TGTGCCAGCACCACCTTGTACGAGCAGTACTTC. Its protein product is CASTTLYEQYF.

The chain employs TRBV4-1 and TRBJ2-7; possible D gene TRBD1, 5 bases. V was pared by 4 bases and J by 4 bases, with 14 bases between. The V gene's germline CDR1 is MGHRA and CDR2 YSYEKL. This CDR3 is built from 14 residues. The CDR3 loop reads CASSRSPQGYEQYF. The CDR3 coding sequence is TGCGCCAGCAGCCGTAGTCCTCAGGGTTACGAGCAGTACTTC.

This clonotype was recorded many times. V gene TRBV12-3 or TRBV12-4 combines with J gene TRBJ1-1; a possible D gene is TRBD1 (6 bases). The V end was cut by 9 bases, the J end by 1 base, with 9 bases between. The CDR3 has 12 residues. CDR3 protein: CASQGQNTEAFF. The CDR3 coding sequence is TGTGCCAGTCAGGGACAGAACACTGAAGCTTTCTTT.

V and J are TRBV4-3 and TRBJ2-2, with 9 positions matching TRBD2. Germline loops: CDR1 LGHNA, CDR2 YSLEER. The CDR3 contains 19 residues. V lost 0 bases and J lost 3; bases outside the gene matches: 11. This CDR3 is CASSQEISVEREDTGELFF. For the CDR3, the DNA is TGCGCCAGCAGCCAAGAAATTAGCGTTGAGCGGGAGGACACCGGGGAGCTGTTTTTT.

This clonotype was recorded many times. The chain couples TRBV23-1 to TRBJ2-7; D is possibly TRBD2 (5 bases). TRBV23-1 is sorted into the ORF group, with uncertain function. V was clipped by 4 bases and J by 2 bases, with 9 bases between them. This CDR3 contains 13 residues. The CDR3, as DNA: TGCGCCAGCAGTCCCTGGGAGCCCTACGAGCAGTACTTC. This sequence encodes CASSPWEPYEQYF.

This clonotype was recorded at least ten times. The chain uses TRBV11-2 and TRBJ2-2; 9 positions match TRBD1. Per germline, CDR1 SGHAT and CDR2 FQNNGV. V lost 2 bases, J lost 2 bases, and 9 bases stayed unmatched. CDR3 size: 18 residues. CDR3 coding DNA: TGTGCCAGCAGCTTAAGAACAGGGGGCTCGGGCAACACCGGGGAGCTGTTTTTT. It translates to CASSLRTGGSGNTGELFF. Full variable domain (outside the CDR3, taken from reference TRBV11-2 and TRBJ2-2): EAGVAQSPRYKIIEKRQSVAFWCNPISGHATLYWYQQILGQGPKLLIQFQNNGVVDDSQLPKDRFSAERLKGVDSTLKIQPAKLEDSAVYLCASSLRTGGSGNTGELFFGEGSRLTVL.